This passage covers 21 T cell receptor beta chains from one sample sequenced in a study of blood T cells in healthy people across ages. For the second PCR, which ran for 7 to 11 cycles, a sample-barcoded 5' primer and a J-beta primer mix were used. One entry per CDR3 protein results from TCRdb running MiXCR on the 5' RACE reads. The sample includes over 300,000 distinct CDR3 sequences, about 49% of them seen just once. Sequencing used blood. The receptors come from a man aged 55 to 69 in good health.

The chain is built from TRBV5-1 and TRBJ2-7, with 8 bases identical to TRBD1. CDR1 and CDR2 (germline): SGHRS, YFSETQ. With V trimmed by 4 bases and J by 2 bases, 5 bases remained unmatched. This CDR3 comprises 14 residues. The CDR3 here is CASSGRTGTYEQYF. Here the CDR3 DNA reads TGCGCCAGCAGCGGCCGGACAGGGACCTACGAGCAGTACTTC.

The chain uses TRBV9 and TRBJ2-1; 8 positions agree with TRBD2. V gave up 1 base and J gave up 0 bases; unmatched junction bases: 18. The germline CDR1 and CDR2 sequences are SGDLS and YYNGEE. The length of the CDR3 is 21 residues. CDR3 nucleotide sequence: TGTGCCAGCAGCGTATCCCAAGGGTCGGCGGGAGGCCAAATCTCCTACAATGAGCAGTTCTTC. This encodes CASSVSQGSAGGQISYNEQFF.

The chain couples TRBV29-1 to TRBJ1-2; D perhaps matches TRBD1 (5 bases). Germline V gene lookup returns CDR1 SQVTM and CDR2 ANQGSEA. The length of the CDR3 is 12 residues. Between the trimmed V and J ends, which lost 6 bases and 4 bases, there was a span of 12 bases. CDR3: CSVNGGGYGYTF. The CDR3 DNA follows: TGCAGCGTCAACGGGGGTGGCTATGGCTACACCTTC.

The chain is built from TRBV4-1 and TRBJ2-2, with 10 nucleotides matching TRBD1. CDR1 and CDR2 from the germline V gene are MGHRA and YSYEKL. This CDR3 contains 15 residues. V gave up 4 bases and J gave up 7 bases; unmatched junction bases: 6. The DNA for the CDR3 is TGCGCCAGCAGCCGCGACAGGGGGCTGGTCGGGGAGCTGTTTTTT. The encoded protein is CASSRDRGLVGELFF.

This clonotype was observed once. The rearrangement joins TRBV20-1 to TRBJ2-3; the match to TRBD2 covers 11 bases. J lost 5 bases, V lost 3 bases, and 7 bases had no gene match. This CDR3 contains 15 residues. Germline CDR1 reads DFQATT; CDR2 reads SNEGSKA (reference sequence). CDR3 in amino acids: CSASWLAGGLDTQYF. In DNA form, the CDR3 reads TGCAGTGCTAGTTGGCTAGCGGGAGGTTTAGATACGCAGTATTTT.

The J gene is TRBJ2-7, the V gene TRBV20-1; D remains ambiguous. CDR1 DFQATT and CDR2 SNEGSKA come from the germline V gene (reference sequence). V lost 3 bases and J lost 7, with 16 bases in between. This CDR3 contains 13 residues. As DNA, the CDR3 is TGCAGTGCTAGCGTCTGGGCAAACAATGAGCAGTACTTC. This encodes CSASVWANNEQYF.

This clonotype was counted once. This chain uses TRBV2 with TRBJ2-1, with TRBD2 matching over 7 bases. J gave up 7 bases and V 8 bases, and 8 bases lay outside the gene matches. CDR1 and CDR2 from the germline V gene are SNHLY and FYNNEI. The CDR3 is made up of 13 amino acids. The CDR3 nucleotides are TGTGCCAGCGAGTGGGGGGGATCGAATGAGCAGTTCTTC. Its translation: CASEWGGSNEQFF.

This clonotype was picked up a small number of times. The J gene is TRBJ1-1, the V gene TRBV7-8, with D maybe TRBD1 (6 bases). Germline V CDR1 and CDR2: SGHVS, FQNEAQ. Trimming took off 5 bases at V and 1 base at J, with 14 bases between the two ends. The CDR3 spans 15 residues. CDR3 residues: CASSQGSRRNTEAFF. In DNA form, the CDR3 reads TGTGCCAGCAGCCAGGGGTCACGGAGGAACACTGAAGCTTTCTTT.

V usage is TRBV24-1 and J usage is TRBJ2-6; D is possibly TRBD1 (5 bases). Germline CDR1 reads KGHDR; CDR2 reads SFDVKD. The CDR3 spans 15 residues. Trimming removed 9 bases at V and 3 bases at J, with 14 bases between. The CDR3 DNA reads as TGTGCCACCTCGGAAGGGGTAGTTGGGGCCAACGTCCTGACTTTC. Its protein is CATSEGVVGANVLTF.

This rearrangement joins TRBV6-1 to TRBJ2-1, with 9 bases lining up with TRBD2. The CDR3 totals 14 residues. The trim removed 7 bases at V and 8 bases at J, leaving 9 bases unmatched. Germline assignment: CDR1 MNHNS and CDR2 SASEGT. The CDR3, as DNA: TGTGCCAGCATCGGGACTAGCTCCTGGTATGAGCAGTTCTTC. This sequence encodes CASIGTSSWYEQFF.

Only one count was recorded for this clonotype. This chain connects TRBV7-2 to TRBJ2-1; 8 positions match TRBD2. The CDR3 sequence is 15 residues long. J was trimmed by 9 bases and V by 2 bases; bases with no gene match: 9. Per the germline V gene, CDR1 is SGHTA and CDR2 is FQGNSA. The CDR3 nucleotides read TGTGCCAGCAGCTTATCTCGAGCGGGAGTTGTTGAGCAGTTCTTC. Translating it yields CASSLSRAGVVEQFF.

This clonotype has just one count. An end of the junction differs from the germline gene, which may be a read error. V is TRBV25-1 and J is TRBJ1-2; the D gene is possibly TRBD1 (5 bases). The CDR3 is made up of 14 amino acids. Germline loops: CDR1 MGHDK, CDR2 SYGVNS. The CDR3 loop reads CDSSEEWDLRGYTF. The DNA for the CDR3 is TGTGACAGCAGTGAAGAGTGGGACTTGAGGGGCTACACCTTC.

V gene TRBV20-1 combines with J gene TRBJ2-5; D not resolved. The DNA matches TRBJ2-7 better at its end, which makes the J call doubtful. From germline, CDR1 is DFQATT and CDR2 SNEGSKA (reference sequence). This CDR3 is 13 amino acids long. The CDR3 coding sequence is TGCAGTGCTAGATCCTTAATGGACTACGAGCAGTACTTC. Protein: CSARSLMDYEQYF.

The table lists this clonotype with a count of one. The rearrangement uses TRBV9 and TRBJ2-1; D possibly corresponds to TRBD2 (6 bases). Trimming pared 4 bases from V and 3 bases from J, leaving 17 bases between. Germline CDR1 and CDR2: SGDLS and YYNGEE. This CDR3 is 16 amino acids long. The CDR3 DNA sequence: TGTGCCAGCAGCCTCCGGGGTAGCGGCTACTACAATGAGCAGTTCTTC. Amino acid sequence: CASSLRGSGYYNEQFF.

V usage is TRBV6-1 and J usage is TRBJ2-7, with 11 nucleotides matching TRBD2. With V trimmed by 6 bases and J by 0 bases, 4 bases remained unmatched. This CDR3 spans 15 amino acids. Germline V gives CDR1 MNHNS, CDR2 SASEGT. CDR3 sequence reads: CASRPTSGSSYEQYF. CDR3 bases: TGTGCCAGCAGACCAACTAGCGGGAGCTCCTACGAGCAGTACTTC.

This clonotype was counted a few times. The chain joins TRBV7-2 to TRBJ2-6; D unresolved. V was pared by 3 bases and J by 2 bases, with 5 bases between. The CDR3 is made up of 14 amino acids. The germline V gene encodes CDR1 SGHTA and CDR2 FQGNSA. The CDR3 nucleotides read TGTGCCAGCAGCTTGGATGCTGGGGCCAACGTCCTGACTTTC. As protein: CASSLDAGANVLTF.

The chain recombines TRBV28 with TRBJ1-1; D might be TRBD1 (6 bases). The germline gives CDR1 MDHEN, CDR2 SYDVKM. This CDR3 is 15 amino acids long. The V and J ends lost 7 bases and 2 bases respectively, with 17 bases between them. CDR3 DNA: TGTGCCAGCACGGCCCCCCTGGGGGCTAACACTGAAGCTTTCTTT. This codes for CASTAPLGANTEAFF.

This clonotype was seen just once. The chain combines TRBV5-1 with TRBJ2-1, with D uncertain. The CDR3 totals 11 residues. Trimming took 0 bases from V and 9 from J, leaving 4 bases between them. CDR1 is SGHRS and CDR2 is YFSETQ in the germline V gene. The CDR3 loop reads CASSLVSEQFF. DNA of the CDR3: TGCGCCAGCAGCTTGGTATCTGAGCAGTTCTTC.

In its sample, this clonotype was seen a few times. Mismatch with germline at one junction end may stem from a read error. This chain uses TRBV7-7 with TRBJ2-7; no clear D. With the DNA end fitting TRBJ2-5 better, the J assignment may be wrong. CDR1 SSHAT and CDR2 FNYEAQ come from the germline V gene (reference sequence). The CDR3 extends over 15 amino acids. The CDR3 spells CASSLGLSSRETQYF. The CDR3 nucleotides are TGTGCTAGCAGCTTAGGTTTGAGTTCGCGGGAGACCCAGTACTTC.

The chain employs TRBV25-1 and TRBJ2-1, with D hard to call. In germline, CDR1 is MGHDK, CDR2 SYGVNS. The ends were cut back, 5 bases at V and 0 bases at J, with 8 bases in the middle. This CDR3 spans 14 amino acids. CDR3 in DNA: TGTGCCAGCAGTCCCCAGCCCTCCTACAATGAGCAGTTCTTC. Amino acid sequence: CASSPQPSYNEQFF.

V gene TRBV6-5 combines with J gene TRBJ2-7; D perhaps matches TRBD2 (6 bases). CDR1 and CDR2 (germline): MNHEY, SVGAGI. Trimming removed 0 bases at V and 0 bases at J, with 12 bases between. The CDR3 runs to 16 residues. CDR3 amino acids: CASSYSGGRSSYEQYF. Here the CDR3 DNA reads TGTGCCAGCAGTTACTCGGGAGGAAGGAGCTCCTACGAGCAGTACTTC.